What follows are 12 T cell receptor beta chains derived from one specimen sequenced in a study of T cell repertoires in cytomegalovirus infection. No antigen has been identified for these receptors. Using its own MiXCR run on the reads, TCRdb lists one record per CDR3 protein. The sample yields around 310,000 distinct CDR3 sequences, almost 30% seen once. This specimen consisted of cultured PBMCs, obtained from culture after CMV antigen stimulation. The receptors originated from a human donor in good health (CMV status not recorded). Some clones in this sample may be carry-over from other donors' samples.

On this clonotype itself: Here the CDR3 omits its conserved ending phenylalanine or tryptophan, so a read error is the likely source. V and J are TRBV27 and TRBJ1-6; D uncertain. The ends were cut back, 2 bases at V and 10 bases at J, with 6 bases in the middle. Germline values: CDR1 MNHEY, CDR2 SMNVEV (reference sequence). The CDR3 extends over 12 amino acids. The CDR3 DNA reads as TGTGCCAGCAGTTTACGGGGATCACCCCTCCACCTT. Translation: CASSLRGSPLHL.

The chain has TRBV28 and TRBJ2-7, with D possibly matching TRBD2 (6 bases). Germline lookup yields CDR1 MDHEN and CDR2 SYDVKM. Trimming stripped 4 bases from V and 12 bases from J, with 19 bases between. CDR3 length: 13 residues. CDR3 coding DNA: TGTGCCAGCAGTTCGGGGGTCAGGACTTACACGTACTTC. It codes for CASSSGVRTYTYF.

Judged by abundance, this clonotype is medium-sized. The rearrangement joins TRBV6-1 to TRBJ1-1; D call uncertain. V lost 0 bases, J lost 1 base, and 3 bases lay in between. This CDR3 comprises 13 residues. Germline V CDR1 and CDR2: MNHNS, SASEGT. The CDR3 protein is CASSEARNTEAFF. The CDR3 nucleotides are TGTGCCAGCAGTGAAGCCAGGAACACTGAAGCTTTCTTT.

The chain links TRBV6-1 to TRBJ1-6; no clear D gene. The V end was cut by 7 bases, the J end by 10 bases, with 17 bases between. The germline V gene encodes CDR1 MNHNS and CDR2 SASEGT. This CDR3 region has 14 residues. The CDR3 reads CASTTGLGMSPLHF. The CDR3, as DNA: TGTGCCAGCACCACCGGACTCGGCATGTCACCCCTCCACTTT.

The genes are TRBV6-5 and TRBJ2-7; 7 nucleotides agree with TRBD1. J was trimmed by 0 bases and V by 3 bases; bases with no gene match: 5. The length of the CDR3 is 15 residues. The germline gives CDR1 MNHEY, CDR2 SVGAGI. The CDR3 region has the DNA TGTGCCAGCAGTTATCGGACAGGCGACTCCTACGAGCAGTACTTC. It codes for CASSYRTGDSYEQYF.

The J gene is TRBJ1-1, the V gene TRBV2; D is unresolved. Per the germline V gene, CDR1 is SNHLY and CDR2 is FYNNEI. V was trimmed by 5 bases and J by 0 bases, leaving 7 bases between them. This CDR3 region has 13 residues. The CDR3 loop is CASSSHLNTEAFF. The CDR3 bases are TGTGCCAGCAGTAGTCACTTGAACACTGAAGCTTTCTTT. Full variable domain (outside the CDR3, taken from reference TRBV2 and TRBJ1-1): EPEVTQTPSHQVTQMGQEVILRCVPISNHLYFYWYRQILGQKVEFLVSFYNNEISEKSEIFDDQFSVERPDGSNFTLKIRSTKLEDSAMYFCASSSHLNTEAFFGQGTRLTVV.

The chain links TRBV4-1 to TRBJ1-3; TRBD1 might be the D (6 bases). The CDR3 spans 15 residues. CDR1 MGHRA and CDR2 YSYEKL come from the germline V gene. Trimming took 1 base from V and 4 from J, leaving 11 bases between them. The DNA for the CDR3 is TGCGCCAGCAGCCAAGGCCCAGGACAGGGAAACACCATATATTTT. Translating gives CASSQGPGQGNTIYF.

This clonotype was detected a few times. The genes are TRBV5-4 and TRBJ1-3; no clear D. The V end lost 0 bases, the J end lost 0 bases, and 13 bases lay between the germline ends. This CDR3 has 17 amino acids. Per the germline V gene, CDR1 is SGHNT and CDR2 is YYREEE (reference sequence). The CDR3 sequence: CASSLAKSLGSGNTIYF. CDR3 DNA sequence: TGTGCCAGCAGCTTGGCCAAGAGCCTTGGCTCTGGAAACACCATATATTTT.

This clonotype was detected a few times. This chain joins TRBV4-1 and TRBJ2-7; 12 bases map to TRBD2. V lost 5 bases to trimming and J lost 0 bases; unmatched junction nucleotides: 8. CDR1 is MGHRA, CDR2 YSYEKL, per germline. CDR3 length: 17 amino acids. The CDR3: CASSSGLAGPSSYEQYF. The CDR3 DNA reads as TGCGCCAGCAGCTCCGGACTAGCGGGACCTAGCTCCTACGAGCAGTACTTC.

The table lists this clonotype with a few counts. The rearrangement links TRBV3-1 to TRBJ1-5; tentative D call: TRBD1 (5 bases). This CDR3 spans 14 amino acids. In germline, CDR1 is LGHDT, CDR2 YNNKEL (reference sequence). Trimming took 1 base from V and 3 from J, leaving 7 bases between them. CDR3 DNA: TGTGCCAGCAGCCAAGGGGGCCACAATCAGCCCCAGCATTTT. It codes for CASSQGGHNQPQHF.

The rearrangement joins TRBV9 to TRBJ1-1; a possible D gene is TRBD1 (6 bases). Trimming took off 5 bases at V and 4 bases at J, with 15 bases between the two ends. CDR1 is SGDLS and CDR2 is YYNGEE in the germline V gene. The CDR3 consists of 14 residues. The CDR3 is CASSEQGESTEAFF. CDR3 nucleotide sequence: TGTGCCAGCAGTGAACAGGGCGAGAGCACTGAAGCTTTCTTT.

This clonotype was detected only a few times. This chain links TRBV6-4 with TRBJ2-1; D call uncertain. Trimming shortened V by 5 bases and J by 7 bases, and 12 bases separated the two germline ends. The CDR3 runs to 13 residues. Germline-derived CDR1 and CDR2 are MRHNA and SNTAGT. The CDR3 spells CASSSDLRNEQFF. In DNA, the CDR3 is TGTGCCAGCAGTTCCGACCTTAGGAATGAGCAGTTCTTC.